The next 5 T cell receptor beta chains were all read from a single sample in a study of cytomegalovirus exposure and HLA in healthy donors. The primer mix had 60 Vbeta and 13 Jbeta primers. TCRdb's table, derived via immunoSEQ multiplex PCR, lists solely in-frame clones and lacks some. The ten top clones account for 6.5% to 8.5%, within a sample of 45,000 to 60,000 clones. The sample taken for sequencing was PBMCs. The receptors shown here come from a woman aged 40-49 years in good health and CMV-seronegative.

V usage is TRBV19 and J usage is TRBJ2-1; possible D gene TRBD2, 5 bases. From germline, CDR1 is LNHDA and CDR2 SQIVND (reference sequence). Between the trimmed V and J ends, which lost 2 bases and 7 bases, there was a span of 12 bases. There are 14 residues in the CDR3. The DNA of the CDR3 is TGTGCCAGTAGTATATCAGCGGCACCTAATGAGCAGTTCTTC. Translation gives CASSISAAPNEQFF.

The V and J genes are TRBV19 and TRBJ2-3; TRBD2 aligns across 8 bases. Trimming removed 7 bases from V and 4 bases from J; junction bases left unmatched: 4. The CDR3 extends over 13 amino acids. CDR1 and CDR2 from the germline V gene are LNHDA and SQIVND (reference sequence). The CDR3 protein is CASNVGGADTQYF. The CDR3 DNA reads TGTGCCAGTAATGTCGGGGGGGCAGATACGCAGTATTTT.

This chain joins TRBV29-1 and TRBJ2-5, with 9 bases identical to TRBD2. The germline gives CDR1 SQVTM, CDR2 ANQGSEA. With 2 bases clipped from V and 5 bases from J, the junction kept 24 bases outside the gene matches. There are 20 residues in the CDR3. The CDR3 DNA reads as TGCAGCGTTGAATATTCTCCTCGACGCTCCGGGACTAGCTTGGCTGAGACCCAGTACTTC. Residues: CSVEYSPRRSGTSLAETQYF.

The gene calls are TRBV27 and TRBJ2-1; 9 nucleotides line up with TRBD1. This CDR3 contains 14 residues. Germline CDR1 reads MNHEY; CDR2 reads SMNVEV (reference sequence). J was trimmed by 7 bases and V by 10 bases; bases with no gene match: 11. This CDR3 is CATTPTGGRNEQFF. Written as DNA, the CDR3 is TGTGCCACCACCCCGACAGGGGGAAGGAATGAGCAGTTCTTC.

The rearrangement uses TRBV18 and TRBJ1-2; maybe TRBD1 (6 bases). V was shortened by 4 bases and J by 2 bases, with 11 bases between the two germline ends. Germline CDR1 KGHSH, CDR2 LQKENI. The CDR3 is 14 residues long. This CDR3 reads CASSLGQTNYGYTF. Written as DNA, the CDR3 is TGTGCCAGCTCACTCGGACAGACCAACTATGGCTACACCTTC.